What follows describes a single T cell receptor (beta chain). V lost 7 bases and J 1 base, leaving 10 bases between the germline ends. Germline CDR1 LNHDA, CDR2 SQIVND (reference sequence). The CDR3 is 13 residues long. Libraries were prepared by immunoSEQ multiplex PCR; TCRdb keeps only in-frame clonotypes and omits some of them. The sample has nearly 100,000 clones; approximately 90% are singletons. This specimen comes from a study of graft-versus-host responses after intestinal transplantation. This sample comprised PBMCs, obtained 453 days after intestinal transplant. This TCR came from a human patient who received an intestinal transplant, so some T cells may come from the graft donor. The chain has TRBV19 and TRBJ1-1, with D possibly being TRBD1 (5 bases). This CDR3 is CASTQGSNTEAFF. Here the CDR3 DNA reads TGTGCCAGTACCCAGGGATCGAACACTGAAGCTTTCTTT.